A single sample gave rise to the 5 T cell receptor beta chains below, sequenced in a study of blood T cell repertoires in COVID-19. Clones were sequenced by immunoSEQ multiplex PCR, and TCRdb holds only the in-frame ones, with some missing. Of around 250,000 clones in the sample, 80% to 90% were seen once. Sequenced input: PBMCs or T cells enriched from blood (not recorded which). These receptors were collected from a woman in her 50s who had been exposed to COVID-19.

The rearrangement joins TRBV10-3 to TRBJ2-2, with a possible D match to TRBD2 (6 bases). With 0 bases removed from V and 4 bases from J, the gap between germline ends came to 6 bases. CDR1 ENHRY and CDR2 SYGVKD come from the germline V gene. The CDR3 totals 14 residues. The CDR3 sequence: CAISESGGTGELFF. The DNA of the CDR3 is TGTGCCATCAGTGAGTCGGGGGGCACCGGGGAGCTGTTTTTT.

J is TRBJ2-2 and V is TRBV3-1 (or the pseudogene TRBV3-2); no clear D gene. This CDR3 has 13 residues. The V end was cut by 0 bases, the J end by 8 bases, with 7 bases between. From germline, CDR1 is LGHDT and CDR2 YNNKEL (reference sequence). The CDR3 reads CASSQDLQGELFF. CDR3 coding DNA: TGTGCCAGCAGCCAAGACTTGCAGGGGGAGCTGTTTTTT.

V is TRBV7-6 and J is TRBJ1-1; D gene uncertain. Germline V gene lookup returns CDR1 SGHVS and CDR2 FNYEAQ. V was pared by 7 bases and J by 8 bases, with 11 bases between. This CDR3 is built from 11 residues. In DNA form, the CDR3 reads TGTGCCAGCATTGGAGACGCCGAAGCTTTCTTT. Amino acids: CASIGDAEAFF.

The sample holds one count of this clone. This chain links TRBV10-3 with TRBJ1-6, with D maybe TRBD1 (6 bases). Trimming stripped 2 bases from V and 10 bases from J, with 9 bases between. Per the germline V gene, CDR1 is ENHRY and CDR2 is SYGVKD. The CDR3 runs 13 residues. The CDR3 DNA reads TGTGCCATCAGTGAGCGGGACAACTCACCCCTCCACTTT. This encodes CAISERDNSPLHF.

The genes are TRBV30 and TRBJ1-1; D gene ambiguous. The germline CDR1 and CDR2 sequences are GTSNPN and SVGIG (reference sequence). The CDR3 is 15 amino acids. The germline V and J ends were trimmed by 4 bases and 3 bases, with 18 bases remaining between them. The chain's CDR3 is CAWKDSNKRYTEAFF. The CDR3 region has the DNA TGTGCCTGGAAGGACTCAAACAAAAGATACACTGAAGCTTTCTTT.